This T cell receptor (beta chain) came from a study of neurological immune-mediated disorders. TCRdb re-called the 5' RACE reads with MiXCR, one entry per CDR3 protein. The sample records some 15,000 distinct CDR3 sequences, around 13% being singletons. This clonotype was observed at least ten times. There are 13 residues in the CDR3. The ends were cut back, 2 bases at V and 0 bases at J, with 6 bases in the middle. Per germline, CDR1 SGHKS and CDR2 YYEKEE (reference sequence). The sequence came from a female donor with HTLV-1-associated myelopathy (HAM/TSP). Sequenced input: CD8+ T cells from blood. The V gene is TRBV5-5, the J gene TRBJ2-7; no clear D. The DNA for the CDR3 is TGTGCCAGCAGCTTCGCTAGCTCCTACGAGCAGTACTTC. This encodes CASSFASSYEQYF.